A selection of T cell receptor beta chains follows, all from one sample in a study of blood T cell repertoires in COVID-19. Using immunoSEQ multiplex PCR, the repertoire was profiled, and TCRdb retains in-frame clones only, with some absent. The repertoire holds roughly 200,000 clones, with over 70% as singletons. Sequences were obtained from peripheral blood. These receptors came from a middle-aged woman with COVID-19, enrolled during active disease. Both conserved end residues are part of each CDR3. The order of the fields is J gene, clone size, V gene, D gene, CDR3 protein, CDR3 DNA. D genes are given only for firm matches. Rows may omit the clone size; those that give it use once, few, many or a size class.

J: TRBJ2-5
size: few
V: TRBV5-1
D: TRBD1
CDR3: CASRPWTGNGETQYF
DNA: TGCGCCAGCCGCCCTTGGACAGGGAATGGCGAGACCCAGTACTTC

J: TRBJ2-1
size: medium-sized
V: TRBV3-1/TRBV3-2
D: .
CDR3: CASSLNLGSEQFF
DNA: TGTGCCAGCAGCCTAAATCTAGGATCTGAGCAGTTCTTC

J: TRBJ2-7
size: few
V: TRBV7-3
D: TRBD2
CDR3: CASSSTSGASYEQYF
DNA: TGTGCCAGCAGCTCGACTAGCGGAGCTTCCTACGAGCAGTACTTC

J: TRBJ1-1
size: .
V: TRBV21-1
D: .
CDR3: CASSKALRRGLDTEAFF
DNA: TGTGCCAGCAGCAAAGCGCTAAGGAGAGGGTTGGACACTGAAGCTTTCTTT

J: TRBJ2-1
size: few
V: TRBV5-1
D: .
CDR3: CASSFLFNEQFF
DNA: TGCGCCAGCAGCTTCCTCTTTAATGAGCAGTTCTTC

J: TRBJ1-2
size: .
V: TRBV11-2
D: .
CDR3: CASSLAAGRYSGYTF
DNA: TGTGCCAGCAGCTTAGCTGCCGGAAGGTACAGTGGCTACACCTTC

J: TRBJ2-7
size: .
V: TRBV12-3/TRBV12-4
D: .
CDR3: CASSTGMAYEQYF
DNA: TGTGCCAGCAGCACAGGGATGGCCTACGAGCAGTACTTC

J: TRBJ2-3
size: .
V: TRBV6-5
D: TRBD1
CDR3: CAISRDRGTDTQYF
DNA: TGTGCCATTTCCCGGGACAGAGGCACAGATACGCAGTATTTT

J: TRBJ2-3
size: few
V: TRBV4-2
D: TRBD2
CDR3: CASSLGTSGRAGTDTQYF
DNA: TGTGCCAGCAGCCTAGGGACTAGCGGGAGGGCCGGCACAGATACGCAGTATTTT

J: TRBJ1-2
size: few
V: TRBV11-2
D: TRBD1
CDR3: CASSLDRLTGVNYGYTF
DNA: TGTGCCAGCAGCTTAGATAGATTAACAGGGGTTAACTATGGCTACACCTTC

J: TRBJ2-7
size: .
V: TRBV28
D: TRBD1
CDR3: CASRPTGGAPYEQYF
DNA: TGTGCCAGCAGACCTACAGGGGGCGCCCCCTACGAGCAGTACTTC

J: TRBJ2-7
size: .
V: TRBV4-1
D: TRBD2
CDR3: CASSQDDAGGAYEQYF
DNA: TGCGCCAGCAGCCAAGATGACGCGGGAGGAGCCTACGAGCAGTACTTC

J: TRBJ2-5
size: once
V: TRBV5-4
D: TRBD2
CDR3: CASSLIISGYQETQYF
DNA: TGTGCCAGCAGCTTGATAATTAGCGGGTACCAAGAGACCCAGTACTTC

J: TRBJ1-1
size: .
V: TRBV5-4
D: .
CDR3: CASSLRRQNTEAFF
DNA: TGTGCCAGCAGCTTACGTCGACAGAACACTGAAGCTTTCTTT